This T cell receptor (beta chain) was sequenced in a study of T cells in Graves' hyperthyroidism and ophthalmopathy. The sample holds many counts of this clonotype. Newly diagnosed hyperthyroidism patients aged 18 to 65 years had disease lasting under 2 months. TCR beta CDR3 regions were amplified from RNA transcripts. Using the HTBI primer set, a first-round RT-PCR was run on the TCR CDR3. TCRdb passed the multiplex PCR reads through MiXCR, listing each CDR3 protein once. The sample contains about 380,000 distinct CDR3 sequences, roughly 13% of which appear only once. V was cut by 6 bases and J by 10 bases, with 12 bases left in between. The CDR3 contains 11 residues. Germline lookup yields CDR1 SNHLY and CDR2 FYNNEI.

This sequence was found in a man aged 30 to 45 with Graves' hyperthyroidism that later progressed to Graves' ophthalmopathy. Sequencing was carried out using blood. The rearrangement uses TRBV2 and TRBJ1-1; tentatively, D is TRBD1 (6 bases). The CDR3 DNA sequence: TGTGCCAGCAGCTTAGGGGGAAGAGCTTTCTTT. As protein: CASSLGGRAFF.